These T cell receptor beta chains were read from a single sample in a study of glioma-infiltrating T cells after dendritic cell vaccination. Some clones are missing from TCRdb's copy, which holds only in-frame ones; the method was immunoSEQ multiplex PCR. The sample lists about 50,000 clones; approximately 83% were seen once. The sample here was blood, taken before dendritic cell vaccination. All receptors come from a human donor with glioblastoma. Each CDR3 is given with its conserved first and last residue. D genes are given only for firm matches. Not all rows give a size; the values are once, few, many and, for expanded clones, a class.

D | size | J | V | CDR3 | DNA
TRBD1 | once | TRBJ1-6 | TRBV7-2 | CASSLLRTGSNSPLHF | TGTGCCAGCAGCTTATTAAGGACAGGGAGTAATTCACCCCTCCACTTT
TRBD1 | once | TRBJ1-5 | TRBV5-4 | CASSLGRGQVNQPQHF | TGTGCCAGCAGCTTGGGAAGGGGACAGGTCAATCAGCCCCAGCATTTT
TRBD2 | - | TRBJ2-1 | TRBV4-2 | CASSQDLAGGGGQFF | TGTGCCAGCAGCCAAGACCTAGCGGGGGGCGGGGGGCAGTTCTTC
- | - | TRBJ2-1 | TRBV5-1 | CASSPGGTAEYNEQFF | TGCGCCAGCAGCCCAGGCGGGACCGCGGAGTACAATGAGCAGTTCTTC
TRBD2 | - | TRBJ2-7 | TRBV5-1 | CASSPRTSIHEQYF | TGCGCCAGCAGCCCTCGGACTAGCATCCACGAGCAGTACTTC
TRBD1 | - | TRBJ2-1 | TRBV6-5 | CASSRWGQGNNEQFF | TGTGCCAGCTCACGATGGGGACAGGGTAACAATGAGCAGTTCTTC
- | - | TRBJ2-2 | TRBV5-1 | CASSFQGSGTGELFF | TGCGCCAGCAGCTTCCAGGGGAGTGGAACCGGGGAGCTGTTTTTT
TRBD2 | once | TRBJ2-1 | TRBV4-2 | CASSQPQRELSRSYNEQFF | TGTGCCAGCAGCCAACCGCAGCGGGAGTTGTCGAGGTCCTACAATGAGCAGTTCTTC
TRBD1 | once | TRBJ1-4 | TRBV2 | CASKDREDLLREKLFF | TGTGCCAGCAAAGACAGGGAAGACCTTTTAAGAGAAAAACTGTTTTTT
- | - | TRBJ2-2 | TRBV11-2 | CASSLTTLGGELFF | TGTGCCAGCAGCTTAACGACTCTGGGCGGGGAGCTGTTTTTT
- | few | TRBJ1-2 | TRBV4-3 | CASSQDAGTSYGYTF | TGCGCCAGCAGCCAAGATGCGGGGACGTCATATGGCTACACCTTC
TRBD1 | - | TRBJ1-6 | TRBV7-2 | CASSLDRGNSPLHF | TGTGCCAGCAGCTTGGACAGGGGAAATTCACCCCTCCACTTT